Below are 25 T cell receptor beta chains sequenced from a single sample in a study of monozygotic twins with inflammatory bowel disease (dated by TCRdb to 2018 to 2020). Receptor libraries were prepared by 5' RACE. Sequencing took place on an Illumina HiSeq 2500. TCRdb reprocessed the reads into one record per CDR3 protein sequence, lacking DNA. The table for this sample records a few hundred thousand distinct CDR3 sequences. In total, the top ten clones hold around 2.6% of the sample. Specimen: blood. The receptors were gathered from a human donor with ulcerative colitis or Crohn's disease, or a healthy co-twin of an affected twin (not recorded which).

The chain has TRBV5-1 and TRBJ2-1; the TCRdb call, TRBD1, lacks DNA for checking. The CDR3 totals 17 residues. Germline V lookup: CDR1 SGHRS, CDR2 YFSETQ. This chain's CDR3 is CASSLGRGGPTYNEQFF. Filled out from reference TRBV5-1 and TRBJ2-1, the complete variable domain reads KAGVTQTPRYLIKTRGQQVTLSCSPISGHRSVSWYQQTPGQGLQFLFEYFSETQRNKGNFPGRFSGRQFSNSRSEMNVSTLELGDSALYLCASSLGRGGPTYNEQFFGPGTRLTVL.

The V gene is TRBV12-5, the J gene TRBJ2-2. CDR3 length: 14 residues. CDR1 is LGHNT, CDR2 FRNRAP, per germline. The CDR3 loop reads CASGLSPSPGELFF.

CDR3 in amino acids: CASSLKSNQPQHF. The chain couples TRBV12-3 or TRBV12-4 to TRBJ1-5. The length of the CDR3 is 13 residues.

The genes are TRBV12-3 or TRBV12-4 and TRBJ2-7. The CDR3 has 13 residues. This CDR3 reads CASSQTSPYEQYF.

This chain joins TRBV7-9 and TRBJ2-5; the TCRdb call, TRBD2, lacks DNA for checking. Germline assignment: CDR1 SEHNR and CDR2 FQNEAQ (reference sequence). This CDR3 spans 15 amino acids. This CDR3 is CASSLGAGGPETQYF.

The chain carries TRBV28 and TRBJ1-6; TCRdb's D call, TRBD1, is unchecked because there is no DNA. The CDR3 has 14 amino acids. Germline CDR1 reads MDHEN; CDR2 reads SYDVKM. CDR3 sequence reads: CASSRPGQGTPLHF.

This chain joins TRBV5-1 and TRBJ2-5; with no DNA, the TCRdb D assignment of TRBD1 cannot be verified. The germline gives CDR1 SGHRS, CDR2 YFSETQ. This CDR3 is built from 14 residues. The CDR3 sequence is CASAPTGGQETQYF.

The chain combines TRBV20-1 with TRBJ2-1. The germline CDR1 and CDR2 sequences are DFQATT and SNEGSKA (reference sequence). The CDR3 runs 14 residues. The CDR3 loop is CSATASYTYNEQFF.

The rearrangement joins TRBV6-5 to TRBJ2-7; as DNA is missing, the TRBD1 call by TCRdb cannot be tested. The CDR3 runs to 14 residues. Germline-derived CDR1 and CDR2 are MNHEY and SVGAGI. The CDR3 here is CASSFSGGAGEQYF.

The chain is built from TRBV5-1 and TRBJ2-7; with no DNA, the TCRdb D assignment of TRBD1 cannot be verified. The CDR3 runs to 14 residues. CDR1 is SGHRS, CDR2 YFSETQ, per germline. The CDR3 here is CASSLEGASYEQYF.

This chain joins TRBV5-1 and TRBJ2-1; TCRdb's D call, TRBD2, is unchecked because there is no DNA. Per germline, CDR1 SGHRS and CDR2 YFSETQ. The CDR3 is made up of 19 amino acids. CDR3 in amino acids: CASSLPEKRGAESYNEQFF.

CDR3 sequence reads: CASSPYRGLNEQFF. The chain recombines TRBV4-3 with TRBJ2-1; TCRdb names TRBD1, which stays unverified in the absence of DNA. Germline V CDR1 and CDR2: LGHNA, YSLEER. CDR3 length: 14 residues.

This rearrangement joins TRBV6-1 to TRBJ2-5; as DNA is missing, the TRBD2 call by TCRdb cannot be tested. Germline CDR1 MNHNS, CDR2 SASEGT. The CDR3 is made up of 18 amino acids. The CDR3 region is CASSRLSVWNASEETQYF.

The V gene is TRBV11-2, the J gene TRBJ2-1; TCRdb's D call, TRBD1, is unchecked because there is no DNA. The CDR3 contains 16 residues. Germline V gene sequence: CDR1 SGHAT, CDR2 FQNNGV. CDR3 sequence reads: CASSLDRRGLTNEQFF. The full variable domain, in which reference TRBV11-2 and TRBJ2-1 provide the parts outside the CDR3, is EAGVAQSPRYKIIEKRQSVAFWCNPISGHATLYWYQQILGQGPKLLIQFQNNGVVDDSQLPKDRFSAERLKGVDSTLKIQPAKLEDSAVYLCASSLDRRGLTNEQFFGPGTRLTVL.

The genes are TRBV12-3 or TRBV12-4 and TRBJ1-5. CDR3 length equals 14 residues. The CDR3 sequence: CASSPGTYGQPQHF.

The chain employs TRBV5-1 and TRBJ2-3; TCRdb designates TRBD2, a call that cannot be tested without DNA. This CDR3 region has 16 residues. Germline V gives CDR1 SGHRS, CDR2 YFSETQ. CDR3 region: CASSLGAGGQTDTQYF. Full variable domain (rest looked up from reference TRBV5-1 and TRBJ2-3): KAGVTQTPRYLIKTRGQQVTLSCSPISGHRSVSWYQQTPGQGLQFLFEYFSETQRNKGNFPGRFSGRQFSNSRSEMNVSTLELGDSALYLCASSLGAGGQTDTQYFGPGTRLTVL.

The rearrangement links TRBV20-1 to TRBJ1-2; TCRdb outputs TRBD1, but without DNA this stays unchecked. Looked up from germline, CDR1 is DFQATT and CDR2 is SNEGSKA (reference sequence). CDR3 length equals 14 residues. CDR3 amino acids: CSAAPDTENYGYTF.

The chain employs TRBV12-3 or TRBV12-4 and TRBJ1-2. The CDR3 consists of 11 residues. The CDR3: CASSFSRGYTF.

The chain joins TRBV10-3 to TRBJ1-5; TCRdb's D call of TRBD1 is untestable without DNA. Germline assignment: CDR1 ENHRY and CDR2 SYGVKD. This CDR3 is 18 amino acids long. The CDR3 region is CAISDKLDRAASNQPQHF.

The chain joins TRBV12-3 or TRBV12-4 to TRBJ2-7; TCRdb returns TRBD1, unconfirmable since there is no DNA. CDR3 length equals 16 residues. The CDR3 loop reads CASSLAGQSGSYEQYF.

V gene TRBV5-1 combines with J gene TRBJ1-4; the D gene TCRdb calls, TRBD1, cannot be checked with no DNA. Germline CDR1 and CDR2: SGHRS and YFSETQ. The CDR3 loop spans 18 amino acids. CDR3: CASSLSPGQLKVAEQLFF.

The chain couples TRBV20-1 to TRBJ1-1. Looked up from germline, CDR1 is DFQATT and CDR2 is SNEGSKA (reference sequence). The CDR3 length is 12 residues. The CDR3 reads CSARTTNTEAFF.

This chain joins TRBV9 and TRBJ2-1; absent DNA, TCRdb's TRBD2 call cannot be checked. This CDR3 has 17 residues. Germline assignment: CDR1 SGDLS and CDR2 YYNGEE. The CDR3 sequence: CASSVVGTARGSNEQFF.

This chain joins TRBV7-2 and TRBJ2-7; TCRdb calls TRBD1, which cannot be checked without DNA. The CDR3 is 14 residues long. In germline, CDR1 is SGHTA, CDR2 FQGNSA. The CDR3 spells CASSLRGPSYEQYF. The whole variable domain, remainder taken from reference TRBV7-2 and TRBJ2-7, is GAGVSQSPSNKVTEKGKDVELRCDPISGHTALYWYRQSLGQGLEFLIYFQGNSAPDKSGLPSDRFSAERTGGSVSTLTIQRTQQEDSAVYLCASSLRGPSYEQYFGPGTRLTVT.

The chain recombines TRBV2 with TRBJ2-1; TCRdb outputs TRBD2, but without DNA this stays unchecked. This CDR3 comprises 13 residues. Looked up from germline, CDR1 is SNHLY and CDR2 is FYNNEI. The CDR3 loop reads CASRASGLNEQFF.